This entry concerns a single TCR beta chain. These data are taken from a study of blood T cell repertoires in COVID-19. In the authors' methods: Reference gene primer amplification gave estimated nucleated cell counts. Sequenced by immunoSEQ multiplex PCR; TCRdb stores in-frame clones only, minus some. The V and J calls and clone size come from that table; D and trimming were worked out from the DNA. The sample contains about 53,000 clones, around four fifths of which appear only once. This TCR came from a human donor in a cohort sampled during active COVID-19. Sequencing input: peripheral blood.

CDR3 sequence reads: CASSVGVGGAGLETQYF. Written as DNA, the CDR3 is TGTGCCAGCAGCGTAGGCGTTGGCGGGGCCGGATTAGAGACCCAGTACTTC. This chain uses TRBV9 with TRBJ2-5, with D tentatively TRBD2 (6 bases). This CDR3 spans 17 amino acids. CDR1 and CDR2 (germline): SGDLS, YYNGEE. V lost 0 bases and J lost 4, with 19 bases in between.